This entry lists 23 T cell receptor beta chains sequenced from one sample in a study of OX40 agonist ivuxolimab in advanced cancers. Data came from immunoSEQ multiplex PCR; TCRdb stores just in-frame clones and leaves some out. The repertoire holds more than 9,000 clones, about 73% seen once, with 21% in the top ten. The material sequenced was CD4+ or CD8+ T cells sorted from blood, taken in a trial of the OX40 agonist ivuxolimab. The receptors stem from an adult with an advanced solid tumor such as melanoma, head and neck, liver or kidney cancer.

This clone was seen more than once but under ten times. The V and J genes are TRBV5-1 and TRBJ2-7; 7 bases map to TRBD1. The trim removed 4 bases at V and 6 bases at J, leaving 4 bases unmatched. In germline, CDR1 is SGHRS, CDR2 YFSETQ. This CDR3 is built from 12 residues. The CDR3 is CASSNRGGEQYF. The CDR3 coding sequence is TGCGCCAGCAGCAACAGGGGTGGCGAGCAGTACTTC.

By its share, this clone is large. V gene TRBV7-9 combines with J gene TRBJ1-2, with a tentative D call TRBD1 (5 bases). The germline gives CDR1 SEHNR, CDR2 FQNEAQ (reference sequence). CDR3 length: 14 amino acids. V lost 5 bases, J lost 8 bases, and 18 bases lay in between. The CDR3 region has the DNA TGTGCCAGCAGCACGTCGGGACCGTCGGGAGGCTACACCTTC. This codes for CASSTSGPSGGYTF.

The chain combines TRBV11-3 with TRBJ1-3, with D maybe TRBD1 (5 bases). Germline CDR1 and CDR2: SGHNT and YENEEA. The CDR3 spans 18 residues. V gave up 1 base and J gave up 0 bases, with 16 bases separating them. The CDR3 bases are TGTGCCAGCAGCTTAGTAGGGACTGCATATTTCTCTGGAAACACCATATATTTT. Translation gives CASSLVGTAYFSGNTIYF.

This clone was observed a few times. This rearrangement joins TRBV28 to TRBJ1-2; D is unresolved. Between the trimmed V and J ends, which lost 2 bases and 6 bases, there was a span of 13 bases. This CDR3 has 14 residues. The germline V gene has CDR1 MDHEN and CDR2 SYDVKM. The CDR3 nucleotides are TGTGCCAGCAGTTTAATGTCACCCAATGATGGCTACACCTTC. Protein: CASSLMSPNDGYTF.

The rearrangement uses TRBV7-9 and TRBJ2-1; 12 bases fit TRBD2. Germline CDR1 is SEHNR and CDR2 is FQNEAQ (reference sequence). This CDR3 is built from 18 residues. V was clipped by 3 bases and J by 0 bases; unmatched bases: 6. In DNA form, the CDR3 reads TGTGCCAGCAGCTTTCCCCTAGCGGGAGGGCCCTCCTACAATGAGCAGTTCTTC. Translating it yields CASSFPLAGGPSYNEQFF.

The chain recombines TRBV30 with TRBJ1-1; the D is unclear. This CDR3 has 13 residues. Germline V gene data show CDR1 as GTSNPN and CDR2 as SVGIG (reference sequence). Deletions cut 1 base from V and 5 bases from J, with 11 bases between. The CDR3: CAWSEGYKTEAFF. The CDR3 region has the DNA TGTGCCTGGAGTGAAGGGTACAAGACTGAAGCTTTCTTT.

This clone was detected a few times. This rearrangement joins TRBV11-2 to TRBJ2-5, with D possibly matching TRBD2 (5 bases). V gave up 5 bases and J gave up 7 bases, with 8 bases separating them. The CDR3 covers 11 residues. From germline, CDR1 is SGHAT and CDR2 FQNNGV. In DNA, the CDR3 is TGTGCCAGCAGCGAAGGAGGGACCCAGTACTTC. It codes for CASSEGGTQYF.

The chain has TRBV7-6 and TRBJ2-7, with TRBD1 matching 7 bases. J lost 1 base, V lost 5 bases, and 5 bases had no gene match. Germline CDR1 and CDR2: SGHVS and FNYEAQ. The CDR3 is made up of 14 amino acids. This CDR3 reads CASSKRQGSYEQYF. CDR3 bases: TGTGCCAGCAGCAAACGACAGGGTTCCTACGAGCAGTACTTC.

The chain combines TRBV27 with TRBJ2-1; perhaps D is TRBD1 or TRBD2 (5 bases each). Per the germline V gene, CDR1 is MNHEY and CDR2 is SMNVEV (reference sequence). V was cut by 0 bases and J by 3 bases, with 12 bases left in between. The CDR3 is made up of 16 amino acids. As DNA, the CDR3 is TGTGCCAGCAGTTTATCCCTCGGGACCTTCTACAATGAGCAGTTCTTC. This codes for CASSLSLGTFYNEQFF.

This rearrangement joins TRBV5-8 to TRBJ2-6, with a weak D call TRBD1 (6 bases). Trimming removed 6 bases at V and 0 bases at J, with 10 bases between. Germline CDR1 is SGHTS and CDR2 is YDEGEE. The CDR3 loop spans 15 amino acids. CDR3 in amino acids: CASKTGISGANVLTF. CDR3 nucleotide sequence: TGTGCCAGCAAGACAGGTATCTCTGGGGCCAACGTCCTGACTTTC.

The chain joins TRBV5-6 to TRBJ2-1, with 8 bases identical to TRBD2. The CDR3 is made up of 15 amino acids. The germline CDR1 and CDR2 sequences are SGHDT and YYEEEE. With V trimmed by 6 bases and J by 5 bases, 10 bases remained unmatched. In DNA form, the CDR3 reads TGTGCCAGCACTGCCGGGACTAGTTATCACAATGAGCAGTTCTTC. Translating gives CASTAGTSYHNEQFF.

The chain couples TRBV6-1 to TRBJ2-7; no reliable D call. Germline CDR1 MNHNS, CDR2 SASEGT. Trimming pared 5 bases from V and 1 base from J, leaving 12 bases between. This CDR3 comprises 14 residues. CDR3 sequence (DNA): TGTGCCAGCAGTTATTCTTCCGGGTCCTACGAGCAGTACTTC. Protein: CASSYSSGSYEQYF.

The chain has TRBV2 and TRBJ2-7; 12 bases are shared with TRBD1. This CDR3 region has 14 residues. Looked up from germline, CDR1 is SNHLY and CDR2 is FYNNEI. Losses at the gene ends were 7 bases for V and 6 bases for J; bases not matched to a gene: 7. As DNA, the CDR3 is TGTGCCAGCACCTCAGGGACAGGGGGCTTCGAGCAGTACTTC. Its protein is CASTSGTGGFEQYF.

The chain carries TRBV27 and TRBJ2-1, with 9 bases fitting TRBD2. The trim removed 0 bases at V and 6 bases at J, leaving 3 bases unmatched. Germline values: CDR1 MNHEY, CDR2 SMNVEV (reference sequence). The CDR3 length is 15 residues. CDR3 region: CASSLSPSGINEQFF. The CDR3 coding sequence is TGTGCCAGCAGTTTATCGCCTAGCGGGATCAATGAGCAGTTCTTC.

The chain couples TRBV12-5 to TRBJ2-7; TRBD1 matches 8 bases. After removal of 2 bases from V and 2 bases from J, the junction contained 11 bases not matched to a gene. The CDR3 length is 17 residues. Per the germline V gene, CDR1 is LGHNT and CDR2 is FRNRAP. CDR3 sequence reads: CASGLTEVDRAPYEQYF. DNA for the CDR3: TGTGCTAGTGGTTTGACCGAGGTGGACAGGGCCCCCTACGAGCAGTACTTC.

On this clone itself: Germline and junction disagree at one end, which may indicate a read error. The chain has TRBV29-1 and TRBJ2-1, with D possibly matching TRBD2 (7 bases). The CDR3 sequence is 11 residues long. CDR1 SQVTM and CDR2 ANQGSEA come from the germline V gene. The CDR3 is CLGRGGNEQFF. The CDR3 coding sequence is TGTCTCGGCAGGGGAGGGAATGAGCAGTTCTTC.

This chain links TRBV11-2 with TRBJ2-7; D remains unclear. CDR1 is SGHAT and CDR2 is FQNNGV in the germline V gene. This CDR3 has 16 amino acids. V gave up 0 bases and J gave up 0 bases, with 12 bases separating them. The CDR3 loop reads CASSLDAIRVSYEQYF. The CDR3 DNA sequence: TGTGCCAGCAGCTTAGATGCGATCAGAGTCTCCTACGAGCAGTACTTC.

This clone has more than one count but fewer than ten. The DNA of the CDR3 is TGCGCCAGCAGCCAAGATCTCTTGAATGAGCAGTTCTTC. This encodes CASSQDLLNEQFF. The chain combines TRBV4-1 with TRBJ2-1; D gene unclear. This CDR3 is 13 amino acids long. The V end lost 0 bases, the J end lost 7 bases, and 7 bases lay between the germline ends. Germline CDR1 reads MGHRA; CDR2 reads YSYEKL.

The gene calls are TRBV4-1 and TRBJ1-4, with a tentative D call TRBD1 (5 bases). The CDR3 loop spans 16 amino acids. V was clipped by 1 base and J by 1 base, with 10 bases between them. Germline assignment: CDR1 MGHRA and CDR2 YSYEKL. The CDR3 nucleotides read TGCGCCAGCAGCCAAGCCCGACAGTTAACTAATGAAAAACTGTTTTTT. Protein: CASSQARQLTNEKLFF.

The chain combines TRBV7-9 with TRBJ2-1; 9 nucleotides line up with TRBD1. The junction had 8 bases not matched to a gene; V was cut back by 5 bases and J by 6 bases. The germline CDR1 and CDR2 sequences are SEHNR and FQNEAQ (reference sequence). The CDR3 loop spans 15 amino acids. For the CDR3, the DNA is TGTGCCAGCAGCACCCCGGGACAGGGTATCAATGAGCAGTTCTTC. Translated, it gives CASSTPGQGINEQFF.

This clone appeared once. The V and J genes are TRBV18 and TRBJ2-7, with D tentatively TRBD1 (6 bases). The CDR3 has 13 residues. The V and J ends lost 3 bases and 2 bases respectively, with 8 bases between them. CDR1 and CDR2 (germline): KGHSH, LQKENI. The DNA for the CDR3 is TGTGCCAGCTCACCTGGACAGCCCTACGAGCAGTACTTC. Translation gives CASSPGQPYEQYF.

The chain employs TRBV28 and TRBJ2-4, with 9 bases that match TRBD1. V lost 6 bases, J lost 6 bases, and 6 bases stayed unmatched. Germline CDR1 is MDHEN and CDR2 is SYDVKM. This CDR3 contains 14 residues. The CDR3 region is CASRRDRELNIQYF. The CDR3, as DNA: TGTGCCAGCAGACGGGACAGGGAATTAAACATTCAGTACTTC. Drawing the rest from reference TRBV28 and TRBJ2-4, the complete variable domain is DVKVTQSSRYLVKRTGEKVFLECVQDMDHENMFWYRQDPGLGLRLIYFSYDVKMKEKGDIPEGYSVSREKKERFSLILESASTNQTSMYLCASRRDRELNIQYFGAGTRLSVL.

This clone was observed once. The CDR3 DNA follows: TGTGCCATCAGTGTTGGGACTAGCGGGAGAAACAATGAGCAGTTCTTC. Translating it yields CAISVGTSGRNNEQFF. The chain combines TRBV10-3 with TRBJ2-1; TRBD2 matches at 14 bases. V lost 4 bases to trimming and J lost 5 bases; unmatched junction nucleotides: 4. The CDR3 has 16 amino acids. The germline V gene encodes CDR1 ENHRY and CDR2 SYGVKD.